The rows below give T cell receptor beta chains drawn from one sample of a study of blood T cell repertoires in COVID-19. Here immunoSEQ multiplex PCR was the method, and the copy in TCRdb shows in-frame clones only, minus some. The sample carries about 190,000 clones, less than 80% recorded once. The sequencing input was peripheral blood. The receptor source for this set is a woman aged 45 to 65 with acute or convalescent COVID-19. Each CDR3 is given with its conserved first and last residue. Fields, in order: CDR3 length, D gene, J gene, V gene, clone size, CDR3 DNA, CDR3 protein. D genes are given only for firm matches. Expanded clones are given a class, and other clones once, few, many or no size at all.

16	-	TRBJ2-2	TRBV7-8	-	TGTGCCAGCAGCGTCAGCCAGGGAACGAACACCGGGGAGCTGTTTTTT	CASSVSQGTNTGELFF
19	TRBD2	TRBJ2-1	TRBV5-4	-	TGTGCCAGCAGCTCATTCCGGTCGAGGCTAGCGGGGGGTCGTCATGAGCAGTTCTTC	CASSSFRSRLAGGRHEQFF
16	TRBD1	TRBJ2-1	TRBV7-9	once	TGTGCCAGCAGCTTAACTGGAGGGACAGGGAAAAGTGAGCAGTTCTTC	CASSLTGGTGKSEQFF
14	TRBD1	TRBJ1-2	TRBV7-8	-	TGTGCCAGCAGCCCCGCACAGGGGGCCTATGGCTACACCTTC	CASSPAQGAYGYTF
19	TRBD1	TRBJ1-1	TRBV14	few	TGTGCCAGCAGCCAACCGTCGGGACAGGGTGAGGGGATACGGACTGAAGCTTTCTTT	CASSQPSGQGEGIRTEAFF
13	TRBD1	TRBJ1-5	TRBV30	-	TGTGCCTGGACCACAGGGGAAGGGCAGCCCCAGCATTTT	CAWTTGEGQPQHF
18	TRBD2	TRBJ2-3	TRBV24-1	-	TGTGCCACCAGTGATTTCGGGACTAGCGGGGGACGCACAGATACGCAGTATTTT	CATSDFGTSGGRTDTQYF
16	TRBD2	TRBJ2-3	TRBV19	-	TGTGCCAGTAGTACCGGGACTAGCGTCAATCGAGATACGCAGTATTTT	CASSTGTSVNRDTQYF
17	TRBD2	TRBJ2-7	TRBV5-5	-	TGTGCCAGCACCTTCCGACTAGCGGGAGAATTCTCCTACGAGCAGTACTTC	CASTFRLAGEFSYEQYF
17	TRBD2	TRBJ2-3	TRBV4-1	once	TGCGCCAGCAGCCGGGCCGAGCGGGGGCCGAGCACAGATACGCAGTATTTT	CASSRAERGPSTDTQYF
13	TRBD2	TRBJ2-7	TRBV5-5	-	TGTGCCAGCAGCGTAGCGGGAGGGGGCGAGCAGTACTTC	CASSVAGGGEQYF
16	TRBD2	TRBJ2-1	TRBV27	-	TGTGCCAGCAGTTTATCGGTGGCGGGAGTCTACAATGAGCAGTTCTTC	CASSLSVAGVYNEQFF
14	TRBD1	TRBJ2-7	TRBV5-6	-	TGTGCCAGCAGCCCCGGGACAGGGTACTACGAGCAGTACTTC	CASSPGTGYYEQYF
14	-	TRBJ2-3	TRBV7-2	-	TGTGCCAGCAGCTTAGCGCCTAGCCCAGATACGCAGTATTTT	CASSLAPSPDTQYF
16	TRBD2	TRBJ2-2	TRBV28	-	TGTGCCAGCAGTTTAGGCGCGGGGGGTATGACCGGGGAGCTGTTTTTT	CASSLGAGGMTGELFF
16	-	TRBJ2-2	TRBV4-3	few	TGCGCCAGCAGCCAAGATTTCCCAGAGAACACCGGGGAGCTGTTTTTT	CASSQDFPENTGELFF
11	-	TRBJ2-7	TRBV20-1	few	TGCAGGCGGGGAGGATCCTACGAGCAGTACTTC	CRRGGSYEQYF
17	TRBD2	TRBJ2-2	TRBV19	-	TGTGCCAGTAGTATAGGACTAGCGGGAGTATTATCCGGGGAGCTGTTTTTT	CASSIGLAGVLSGELFF
16	TRBD1	TRBJ2-1	TRBV5-1	-	TGCGCCAGCAGCCCAACCGGGACAGGGGCCAACAATGAGCAGTTCTTC	CASSPTGTGANNEQFF
17	TRBD1	TRBJ1-2	TRBV2	-	TGTGCCAGCAGTAAAGGCGGGACAGGGGGTCCTGCGGGAGGCTACACCTTC	CASSKGGTGGPAGGYTF
13	TRBD1	TRBJ1-1	TRBV11-3	-	TGTGCCAGCAGCCCCGACAGGGTCGCTGAAGCTTTCTTT	CASSPDRVAEAFF
14	-	TRBJ1-5	TRBV19	few	TGTGCCAGTAGTATTCGAACAGGGAATCAGCCCCAGCATTTT	CASSIRTGNQPQHF
16	TRBD2	TRBJ2-2	TRBV6-5	-	TGTGCCAGCAGTTTTTTAGCGGGGGGGAACACCGGGGAGCTGTTTTTT	CASSFLAGGNTGELFF
16	-	TRBJ1-1	TRBV19	once	TGTGCCAGTAGTCAAATGGTGGGGGGTTGGGAAGGTGAAGCTTTCTTT	CASSQMVGGWEGEAFF
15	-	TRBJ1-6	TRBV6-5	-	TGTGCCAGCAGGGATACAGGAGCCTATAATTCACCCCTCCACTTT	CASRDTGAYNSPLHF
15	-	TRBJ1-4	TRBV18	once	TGTGCCAGCTCAGAGCAGCGGGCAACTAATGAAAAACTGTTTTTT	CASSEQRATNEKLFF
14	-	TRBJ1-2	TRBV28	-	TGTGCCAGCAGTTTTTCAGGACAGAACTATGGCTACACCTTC	CASSFSGQNYGYTF
17	TRBD1	TRBJ1-4	TRBV14	-	TGTGCCAGCAGCCCTCGTCGCGGGCAGGGGGAAAGCGGGGGACTGTTTTTT	CASSPRRGQGESGGLFF
12	-	TRBJ1-3	TRBV24-1	-	TGTGCCACCGAAGGACTTGGAAACACCATATATTTT	CATEGLGNTIYF
13	-	TRBJ1-5	TRBV11-2	-	TGTGCCAGCAGCTTTACAGGGATTCAGCCCCAGCATTTT	CASSFTGIQPQHF
12	-	TRBJ2-7	TRBV5-1	-	TGCGCCAGCAGCTTCCAGGGTTACGAGCAGTACTTC	CASSFQGYEQYF
12	-	TRBJ1-3	TRBV30	-	TGTGCCTGGAGTCAGTCCGGAAACACCATATATTTT	CAWSQSGNTIYF
14	-	TRBJ2-2	TRBV7-7	-	TGTGCCAGCAGCTTATACACGAACACCGGGGAGCTGTTTTTT	CASSLYTNTGELFF
14	-	TRBJ1-5	TRBV28	-	TGTGCCAGCAGAGTTAGGGGATATAATCAGCCCCAGCATTTT	CASRVRGYNQPQHF